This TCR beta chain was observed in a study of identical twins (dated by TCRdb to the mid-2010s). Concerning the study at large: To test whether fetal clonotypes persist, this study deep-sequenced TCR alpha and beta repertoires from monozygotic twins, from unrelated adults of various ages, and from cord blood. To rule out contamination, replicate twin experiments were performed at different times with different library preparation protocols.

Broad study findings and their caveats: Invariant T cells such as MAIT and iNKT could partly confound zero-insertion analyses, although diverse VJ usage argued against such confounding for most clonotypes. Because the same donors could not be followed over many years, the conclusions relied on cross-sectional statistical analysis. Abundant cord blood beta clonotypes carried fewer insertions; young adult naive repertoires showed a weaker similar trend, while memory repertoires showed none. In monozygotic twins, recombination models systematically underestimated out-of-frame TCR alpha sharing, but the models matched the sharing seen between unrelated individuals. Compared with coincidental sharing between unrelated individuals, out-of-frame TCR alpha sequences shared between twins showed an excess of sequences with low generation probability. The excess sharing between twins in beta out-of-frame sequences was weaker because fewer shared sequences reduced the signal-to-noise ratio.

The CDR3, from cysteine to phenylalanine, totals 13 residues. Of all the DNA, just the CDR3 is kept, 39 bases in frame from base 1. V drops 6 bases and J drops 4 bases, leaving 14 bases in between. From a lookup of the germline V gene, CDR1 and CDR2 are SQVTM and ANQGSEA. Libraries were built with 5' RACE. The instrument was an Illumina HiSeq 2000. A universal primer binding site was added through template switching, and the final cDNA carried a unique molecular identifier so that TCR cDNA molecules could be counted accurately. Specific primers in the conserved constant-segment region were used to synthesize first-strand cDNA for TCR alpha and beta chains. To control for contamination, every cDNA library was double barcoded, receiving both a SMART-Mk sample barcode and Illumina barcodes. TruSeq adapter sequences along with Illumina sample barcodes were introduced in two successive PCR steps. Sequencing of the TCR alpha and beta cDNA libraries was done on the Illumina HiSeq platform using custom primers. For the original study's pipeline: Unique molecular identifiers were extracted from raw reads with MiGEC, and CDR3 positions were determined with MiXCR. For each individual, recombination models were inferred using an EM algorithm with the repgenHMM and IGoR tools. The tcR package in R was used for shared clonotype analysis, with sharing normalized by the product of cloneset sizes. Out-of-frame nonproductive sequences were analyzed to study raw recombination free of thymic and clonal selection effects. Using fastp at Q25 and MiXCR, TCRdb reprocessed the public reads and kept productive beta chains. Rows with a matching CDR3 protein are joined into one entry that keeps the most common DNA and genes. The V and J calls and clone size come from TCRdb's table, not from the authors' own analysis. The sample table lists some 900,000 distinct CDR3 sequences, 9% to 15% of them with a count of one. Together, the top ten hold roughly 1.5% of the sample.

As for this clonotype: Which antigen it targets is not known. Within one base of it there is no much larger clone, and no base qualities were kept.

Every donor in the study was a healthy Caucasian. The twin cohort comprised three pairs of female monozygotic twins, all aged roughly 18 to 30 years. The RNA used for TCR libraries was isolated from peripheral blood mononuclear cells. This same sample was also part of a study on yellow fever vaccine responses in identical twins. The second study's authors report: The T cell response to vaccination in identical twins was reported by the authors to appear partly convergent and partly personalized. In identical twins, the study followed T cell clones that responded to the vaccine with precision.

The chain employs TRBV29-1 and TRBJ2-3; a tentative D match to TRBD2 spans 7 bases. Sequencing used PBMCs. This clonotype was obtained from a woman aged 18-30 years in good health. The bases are TGCAGCGTGGGGAGGGGGGGCGCAGATACGCAGTATTTT. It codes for CSVGRGGADTQYF.